This T cell receptor beta chain was captured by sequencing in a study of T cells in women clearing cervical HPV infection. About the study: HLA type stays a possible confounder, typing being limited.

TCRdb's copy holds only in-frame clones and misses some; the assay was immunoSEQ multiplex PCR. The sample has 35,000 to 45,000 clones. With regard to this clone: The observed sequence ends 3 residues before the CDR3 terminus, with the missing tail filled in from the germline J gene.

Germline V gene sequence: CDR1 SGHTA, CDR2 FQGNSA. The CDR3 consists of 14 residues. This chain links TRBV7-2 with TRBJ1-2; TRBD1 is a possible D gene (5 bases). This receptor was taken from a woman aged 18-69 years with a cervical HPV16 infection that either progressed to CIN3+ or cleared (not recorded which). Sequences were obtained from blood buffy coat. The CDR3 DNA, read in part, is TGTGCCAGCAAGGGCGGGGGTAAAACCTACGAC. The encoded protein is CASKGGGKTYD. The full CDR3 is CASKGGGKTYDYTF.